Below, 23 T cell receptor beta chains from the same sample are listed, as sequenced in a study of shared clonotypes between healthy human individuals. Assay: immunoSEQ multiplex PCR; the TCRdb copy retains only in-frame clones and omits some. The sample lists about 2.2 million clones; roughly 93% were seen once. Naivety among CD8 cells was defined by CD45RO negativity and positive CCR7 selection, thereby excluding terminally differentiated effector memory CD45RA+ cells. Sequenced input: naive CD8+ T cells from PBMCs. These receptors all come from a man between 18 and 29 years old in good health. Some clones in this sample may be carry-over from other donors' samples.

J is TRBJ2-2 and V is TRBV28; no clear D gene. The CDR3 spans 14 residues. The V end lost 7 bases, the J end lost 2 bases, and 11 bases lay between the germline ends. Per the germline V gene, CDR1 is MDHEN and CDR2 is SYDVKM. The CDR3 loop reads CASNQISNTGELFF. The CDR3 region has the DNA TGTGCCAGCAACCAAATATCTAACACCGGGGAGCTGTTTTTT.

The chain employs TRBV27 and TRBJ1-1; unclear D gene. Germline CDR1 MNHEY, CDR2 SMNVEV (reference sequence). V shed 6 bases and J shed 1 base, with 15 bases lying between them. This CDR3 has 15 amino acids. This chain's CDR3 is CASSLIGVANTEAFF. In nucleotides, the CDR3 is TGTGCCAGCAGCTTGATTGGTGTTGCGAACACTGAAGCTTTCTTT.

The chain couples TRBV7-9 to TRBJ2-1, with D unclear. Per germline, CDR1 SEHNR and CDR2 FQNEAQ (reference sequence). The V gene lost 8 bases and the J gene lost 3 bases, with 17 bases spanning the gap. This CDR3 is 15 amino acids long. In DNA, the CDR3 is TGTGCCAGCCGACCGAGGCAGGACCTCTACAATGAGCAGTTCTTC. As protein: CASRPRQDLYNEQFF.

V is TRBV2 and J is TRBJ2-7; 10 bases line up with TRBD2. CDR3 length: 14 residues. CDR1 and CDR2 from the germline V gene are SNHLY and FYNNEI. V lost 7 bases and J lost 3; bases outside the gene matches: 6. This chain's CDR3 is CASMLTSGFYEQYF. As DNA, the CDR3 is TGTGCCAGCATGTTGACTAGCGGGTTCTACGAGCAGTACTTC.

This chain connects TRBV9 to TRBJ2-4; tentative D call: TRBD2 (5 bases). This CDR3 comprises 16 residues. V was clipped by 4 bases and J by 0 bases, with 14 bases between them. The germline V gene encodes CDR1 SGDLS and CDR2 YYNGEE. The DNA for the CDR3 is TGTGCCAGCAGCCTAACTTCCGGGGTAGCCAAAAACATTCAGTACTTC. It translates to CASSLTSGVAKNIQYF.

CDR3 nucleotide sequence: TGTGCCAGCAGTGAATACGGGGTGGGAGAGACCCAGTACTTC. Its translation: CASSEYGVGETQYF. J is TRBJ2-5 and V is TRBV25-1; a possible D gene is TRBD2 (5 bases). Looked up from germline, CDR1 is MGHDK and CDR2 is SYGVNS. The CDR3 has 14 residues. Deletions cut 0 bases from V and 4 bases from J, with 9 bases between. Full variable domain (rest looked up from reference TRBV25-1 and TRBJ2-5): EADIYQTPRYLVIGTGKKITLECSQTMGHDKMYWYQQDPGMELHLIHYSYGVNSTEKGDLSSESTVSRIRTEHFPLTLESARPSHTSQYLCASSEYGVGETQYFGPGTRLLVL.

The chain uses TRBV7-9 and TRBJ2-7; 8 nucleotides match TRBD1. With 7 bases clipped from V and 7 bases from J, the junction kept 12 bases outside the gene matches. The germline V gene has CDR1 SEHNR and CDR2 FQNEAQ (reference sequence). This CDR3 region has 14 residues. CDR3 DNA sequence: TGTGCCAGCACCCCGGGACAGGATCCTAGGGAGCAGTACTTC. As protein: CASTPGQDPREQYF.

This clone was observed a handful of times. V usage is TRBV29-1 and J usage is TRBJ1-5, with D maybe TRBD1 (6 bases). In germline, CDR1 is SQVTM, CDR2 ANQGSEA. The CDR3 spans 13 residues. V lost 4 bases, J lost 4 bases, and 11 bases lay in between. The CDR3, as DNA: TGCAGCGTTGCCTCTCAGGGGAATCAGCCCCAGCATTTT. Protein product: CSVASQGNQPQHF.

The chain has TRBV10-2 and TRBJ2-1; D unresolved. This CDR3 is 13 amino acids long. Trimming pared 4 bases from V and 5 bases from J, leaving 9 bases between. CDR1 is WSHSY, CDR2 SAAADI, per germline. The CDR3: CASSGRSHNEQFF. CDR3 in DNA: TGCGCCAGCAGTGGTAGGTCCCACAATGAGCAGTTCTTC.

This chain's CDR3 is CASSPQWGSNQPQHF. In DNA, the CDR3 is TGTGCCAGCAGTCCCCAGTGGGGGTCCAATCAGCCCCAGCATTTT. The J gene is TRBJ1-5, the V gene TRBV28; perhaps TRBD1 as D (5 bases). V shed 5 bases and J shed 3 bases, with 14 bases lying between them. Germline V CDR1 and CDR2: MDHEN, SYDVKM. The length of the CDR3 is 15 residues.

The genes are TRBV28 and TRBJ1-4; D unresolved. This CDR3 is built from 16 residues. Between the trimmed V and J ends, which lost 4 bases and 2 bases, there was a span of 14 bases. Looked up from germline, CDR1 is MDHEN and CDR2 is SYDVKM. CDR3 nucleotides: TGTGCCAGCAGTTCCGCCCTGATGTCTACTAATGAAAAACTGTTTTTT. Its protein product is CASSSALMSTNEKLFF.

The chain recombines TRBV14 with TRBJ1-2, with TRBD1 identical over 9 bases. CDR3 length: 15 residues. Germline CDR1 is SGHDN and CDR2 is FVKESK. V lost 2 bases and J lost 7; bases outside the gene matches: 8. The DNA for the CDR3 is TGTGCCAGCAGCCAACTTTCCGGGACAGGGTTTGGCTACACCTTC. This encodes CASSQLSGTGFGYTF. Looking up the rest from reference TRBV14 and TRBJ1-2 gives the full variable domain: EAGVTQFPSHSVIEKGQTVTLRCDPISGHDNLYWYRRVMGKEIKFLLHFVKESKQDESGMPNNRFLAERTGGTYSTLKVQPAELEDSGVYFCASSQLSGTGFGYTFGSGTRLTVV.

The CDR3 nucleotides are TGTGCCAGCAGCTTAGGGGCTGCCAGAGGGGAGACCCAGTACTTC. Protein: CASSLGAARGETQYF. The chain joins TRBV7-2 to TRBJ2-5, with a weak D call TRBD2 (5 bases). The V gene's germline CDR1 is SGHTA and CDR2 FQGNSA. V lost 1 base, J lost 5 bases, and 14 bases lay in between. This CDR3 region has 15 residues.

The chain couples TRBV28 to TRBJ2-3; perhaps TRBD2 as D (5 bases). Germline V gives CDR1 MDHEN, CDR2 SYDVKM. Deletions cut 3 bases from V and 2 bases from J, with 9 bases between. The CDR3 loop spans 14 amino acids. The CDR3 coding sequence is TGTGCCAGCAGTTTTCAGCGGCCCACAGATACGCAGTATTTT. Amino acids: CASSFQRPTDTQYF.

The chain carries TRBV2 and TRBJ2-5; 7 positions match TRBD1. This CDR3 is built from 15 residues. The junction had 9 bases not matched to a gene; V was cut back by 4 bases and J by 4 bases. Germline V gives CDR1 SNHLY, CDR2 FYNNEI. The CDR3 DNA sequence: TGTGCCAGCAGTGTCAGTAAGAGGGGGCCAGAGACCCAGTACTTC. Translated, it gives CASSVSKRGPETQYF.

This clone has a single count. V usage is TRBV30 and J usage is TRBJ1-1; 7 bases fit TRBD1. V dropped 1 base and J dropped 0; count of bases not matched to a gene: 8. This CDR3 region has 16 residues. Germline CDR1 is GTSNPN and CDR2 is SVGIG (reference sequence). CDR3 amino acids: CAWSEGARRMNTEAFF. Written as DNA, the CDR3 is TGTGCCTGGAGTGAGGGGGCTCGTCGAATGAACACTGAAGCTTTCTTT. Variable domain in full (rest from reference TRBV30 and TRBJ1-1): SQTIHQWPATLVQPVGSPLSLECTVEGTSNPNLYWYRQAAGRGLQLLFYSVGIGQISSEVPQNLSASRPQDRQFILSSKKLLLSDSGFYLCAWSEGARRMNTEAFFGQGTRLTVV.

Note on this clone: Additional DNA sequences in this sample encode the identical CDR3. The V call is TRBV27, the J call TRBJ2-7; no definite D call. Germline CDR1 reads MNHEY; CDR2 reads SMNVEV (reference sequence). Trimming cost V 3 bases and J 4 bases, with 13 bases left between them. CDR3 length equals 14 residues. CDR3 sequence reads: CASSFTGSTYEQYF. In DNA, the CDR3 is TGTGCCAGCAGTTTCACCGGATCGACTTACGAGCAGTACTTC.

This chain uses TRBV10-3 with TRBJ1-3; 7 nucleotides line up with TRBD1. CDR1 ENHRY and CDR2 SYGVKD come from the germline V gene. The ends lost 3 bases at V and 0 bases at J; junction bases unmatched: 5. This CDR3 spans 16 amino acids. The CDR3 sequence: CAISERDRTSGNTIYF. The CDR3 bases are TGTGCCATCAGTGAAAGGGACAGAACCTCTGGAAACACCATATATTTT.

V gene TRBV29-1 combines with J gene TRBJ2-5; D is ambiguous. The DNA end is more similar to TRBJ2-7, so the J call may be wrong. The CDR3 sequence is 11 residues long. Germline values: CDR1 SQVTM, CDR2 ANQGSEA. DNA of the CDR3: TGCAGCGTTGGCGGCCCCTACGAGCAGTACTTC. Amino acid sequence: CSVGGPYEQYF.

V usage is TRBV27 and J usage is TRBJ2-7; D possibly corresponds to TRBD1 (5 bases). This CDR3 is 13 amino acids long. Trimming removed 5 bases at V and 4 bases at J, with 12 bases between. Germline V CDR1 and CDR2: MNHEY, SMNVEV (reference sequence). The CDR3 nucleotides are TGTGCCAGCAGTCCCAGGGTAATGTACGAGCAGTACTTC. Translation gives CASSPRVMYEQYF.

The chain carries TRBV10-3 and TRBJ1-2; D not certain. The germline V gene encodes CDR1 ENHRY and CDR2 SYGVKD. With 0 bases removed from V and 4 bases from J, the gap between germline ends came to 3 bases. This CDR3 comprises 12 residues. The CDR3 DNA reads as TGTGCCATCAGTGAGTCCACCTATGGCTACACCTTC. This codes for CAISESTYGYTF.

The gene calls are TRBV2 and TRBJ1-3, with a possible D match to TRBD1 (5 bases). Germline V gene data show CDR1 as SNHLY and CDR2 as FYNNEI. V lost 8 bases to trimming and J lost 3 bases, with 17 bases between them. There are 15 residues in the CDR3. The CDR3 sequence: CASGTGVGLGNTIYF. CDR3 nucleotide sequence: TGTGCCAGCGGCACCGGGGTGGGACTTGGAAACACCATATATTTT. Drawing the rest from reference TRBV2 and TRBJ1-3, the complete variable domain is EPEVTQTPSHQVTQMGQEVILRCVPISNHLYFYWYRQILGQKVEFLVSFYNNEISEKSEIFDDQFSVERPDGSNFTLKIRSTKLEDSAMYFCASGTGVGLGNTIYFGEGSWLTVV.

Written as DNA, the CDR3 is TGTGCCAGCAGTCCCGATAATAGCAATCAGCCCCAGCATTTT. It translates to CASSPDNSNQPQHF. V and J are TRBV7-6 and TRBJ1-5; the D is unclear. The germline CDR1 and CDR2 sequences are SGHVS and FNYEAQ. V lost 6 bases, J lost 0 bases, and 9 bases lay in between. The CDR3 length is 14 residues.